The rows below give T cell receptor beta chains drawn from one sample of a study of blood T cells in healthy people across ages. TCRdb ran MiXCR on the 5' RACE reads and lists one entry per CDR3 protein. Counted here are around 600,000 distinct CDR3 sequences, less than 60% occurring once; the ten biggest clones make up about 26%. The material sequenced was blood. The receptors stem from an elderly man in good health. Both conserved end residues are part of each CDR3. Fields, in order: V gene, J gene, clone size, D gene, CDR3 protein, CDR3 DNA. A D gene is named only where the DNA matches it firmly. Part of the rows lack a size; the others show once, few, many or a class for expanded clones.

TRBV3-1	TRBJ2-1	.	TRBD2	CASSSRGGGDNEQFF	TGTGCCAGCAGCTCCCGTGGGGGGGGTGACAATGAGCAGTTCTTC
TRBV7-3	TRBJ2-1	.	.	CASSSSVYNEQFF	TGTGCCAGCAGCTCTAGCGTCTACAATGAGCAGTTCTTC
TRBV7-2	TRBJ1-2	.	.	CASSLEGAGGYGYIF	TGTGCCAGCAGCTTAGAGGGTGCAGGAGGATATGGCTACATCTTC
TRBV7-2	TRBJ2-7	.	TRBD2	CASSLELAVGYEQYF	TGTGCCAGCAGCTTAGAACTAGCGGTGGGGTACGAGCAGTACTTC
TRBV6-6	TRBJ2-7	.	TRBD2	CASSYSVTSGLSYEQYF	TGTGCCAGCAGTTACTCCGTGACTAGCGGGTTATCTTACGAGCAGTACTTC
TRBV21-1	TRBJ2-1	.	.	CASSPPEAGVGNEQFF	TGTGCCAGCAGCCCCCCCGAAGCGGGAGTCGGCAATGAGCAGTTCTTC
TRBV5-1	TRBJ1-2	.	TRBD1	CASSFQGGTYGYTF	TGCGCCAGCAGCTTCCAGGGGGGGACCTATGGCTACACCTTC
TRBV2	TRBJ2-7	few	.	CASSVMPNSNYEQYF	TGTGCCAGCAGTGTAATGCCGAACAGCAACTACGAGCAGTACTTC
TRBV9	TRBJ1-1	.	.	CTSSAGTTTLEAFF	TGTACCAGCAGCGCCGGGACAACAACCCTTGAAGCTTTCTTT
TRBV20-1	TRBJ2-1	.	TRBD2	CSASGGATFNEQFF	TGCAGTGCTAGCGGGGGGGCTACGTTCAATGAGCAGTTCTTC
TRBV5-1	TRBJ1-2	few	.	CASSLFPDSRYYGYTF	TGCGCCAGCAGCTTATTCCCGGACAGCCGCTACTATGGCTACACCTTC
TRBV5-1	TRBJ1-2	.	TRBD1	CASSRDAGQGGYGYTF	TGCGCCAGCAGCCGAGATGCGGGACAGGGTGGCTATGGCTACACCTTC
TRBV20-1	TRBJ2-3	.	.	CSALARADTQYF	TGCAGTGCCCTGGCTAGGGCAGATACGCAGTATTTT
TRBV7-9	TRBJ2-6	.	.	CASSLNVGSGANVLTF	TGTGCCAGCAGCTTGAATGTAGGCTCTGGGGCCAACGTCCTGACTTTC
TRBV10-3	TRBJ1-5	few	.	CAIRPSLDQPQHF	TGTGCCATCAGACCTTCTCTCGATCAGCCCCAGCATTTT
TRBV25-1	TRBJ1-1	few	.	CASSEFEGMGDTEAFF	TGTGCCAGCAGTGAATTCGAAGGGATGGGGGACACTGAAGCTTTCTTT
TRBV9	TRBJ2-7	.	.	CASSRYRRGSSYNEQYF	TGTGCCAGCAGCCGCTACAGGAGGGGCAGCTCCTACAATGAGCAGTACTTC
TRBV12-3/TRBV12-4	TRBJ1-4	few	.	CASRPYTSTNEKLFF	TGTGCCTCCAGGCCCTACACGTCAACTAATGAAAAACTGTTTTTT
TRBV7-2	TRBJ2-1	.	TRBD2	CASSLVGGGRLNNEQFF	TGTGCCAGCAGTTTAGTCGGGGGGGGGCGCTTGAACAATGAGCAGTTCTTC
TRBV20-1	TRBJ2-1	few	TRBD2	CSARDLVAGGGEQFF	TGCAGTGCTAGAGATCTGGTAGCGGGGGGCGGGGAGCAGTTCTTC
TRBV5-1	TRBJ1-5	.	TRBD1	CASSEGAKDQPQHF	TGCGCCAGCAGCGAGGGGGCTAAGGATCAGCCCCAGCATTTT
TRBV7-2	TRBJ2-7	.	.	CASSLAFGRYEQYF	TGTGCCAGCAGCTTAGCGTTTGGCAGGTACGAGCAGTACTTC
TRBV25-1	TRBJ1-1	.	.	CASSITGAEAFF	TGTGCCAGCAGTATCACGGGGGCTGAAGCTTTCTTT